Included here is one TCR beta chain sequence, with context. Its antigen is still unknown. This sample stems from a study of CD8 T cells in ankylosing spondylitis. Study-level points and caveats: There was a TCR beta motif, made of several highly homologous variants, that appeared characteristic of ankylosing spondylitis blood. Disease-linked clones reportedly concentrated significantly in matched ankylosing spondylitis synovial fluid. Those disease-linked clones were CD8+; they were also relatively rare in peripheral blood.

The ends lost 4 bases at V and 0 bases at J; junction bases unmatched: 13. From germline, CDR1 is LGHNA and CDR2 YNFKEQ. This CDR3 has 20 amino acids. In making TCR beta libraries, quantitative 5'-RACE with molecular barcodes was used. TCRdb itself ran the 5' RACE reads through MiXCR, one entry per CDR3 protein. Of approximately 250,000 distinct CDR3 sequences listed, under 35% are singletons. The genes are TRBV4-2 and TRBJ2-6, with TRBD1 identical over 9 bases. The sample taken for sequencing was blood, either unsorted or a sorted T cell fraction (not recorded which). The TCR sequence derives from a male donor with ankylosing spondylitis or in good health (not recorded which). CDR3 bases: TGTGCCAGCAGCCGTCCCGGGACAGGGATCATCGGCTCTGGGGCCAACGTCCTGACTTTC. Translated, it gives CASSRPGTGIIGSGANVLTF.